The 25 T cell receptor beta chains below come from one sample, sequenced in a study of tumor and adjacent non-tumor tissue in lung cancer. No cell sorting was done before RNA was extracted from the tissue. Three rounds of nested PCR, following a modified ARM-PCR protocol, produced the TCRbeta library. TCRdb analysed the multiplex PCR reads with MiXCR anew, one entry per CDR3 protein. Of about 110,000 distinct CDR3 sequences in the sample, 84% are singletons; the top ten hold under 25%. The sequenced sample was lung tumor tissue. The receptor set was obtained from a man between 70 and 80 years old with non-small cell lung cancer.

Remarks on this clonotype: A much larger clone differs by one base, so this may be a read error. V and J are TRBV12-3 or TRBV12-4 and TRBJ2-7, with D perhaps matching TRBD2 (5 bases). This CDR3 is 13 amino acids long. V was shortened by 7 bases and J by 2 bases, with 12 bases between the two germline ends. The CDR3: CASIRTGTYEQYF. The DNA for the CDR3 is TGTGCCAGCATCCGGACCGGGACCTACGAGCAGTACTTC.

About this clonotype: Lacking the conserved final phenylalanine or tryptophan, this CDR3 likely reflects a read error. The CDR3 sequence is CASSERGDRRDEQYL. CDR3 sequence (DNA): TGCGCCAGCAGTGAGCGGGGAGACAGGCGCGACGAGCAGTACCTC. This chain uses TRBV10-2 with TRBJ2-7; D might be TRBD1 (6 bases). The CDR3 runs to 15 residues. CDR1 and CDR2 (germline): WSHSY, SAAADI. V lost 2 bases, J lost 5 bases, and 16 bases lay in between.

Of note for this clonotype: In this CDR3 the conserved last residue, phenylalanine or tryptophan, is missing, so a read error is likely. This chain links TRBV12-3 or TRBV12-4 with TRBJ2-5; TRBD2 might be the D (5 bases). The CDR3 extends over 11 amino acids. Trimming pared 6 bases from V and 9 bases from J, leaving 11 bases between. Here the CDR3 reads CASRSQEAQYI. The CDR3, as DNA: TGTGCCAGCAGAAGCCAGGAGGCCCAGTACATC.

A remark on this clonotype: Sequence at one end of the junction differs from germline and may be a read error. The chain uses TRBV10-1 and TRBJ2-5; 8 nucleotides line up with TRBD2. CDR1 WNHNN and CDR2 SYGVQD come from the germline V gene (reference sequence). The CDR3 loop spans 16 amino acids. CDR3 amino acids: CACSIGTSGGEETQYF. CDR3 DNA: TGCGCCTGCAGTATTGGGACTAGTGGGGGCGAGGAGACCCAGTACTTC.

This clonotype was counted at least ten times. The CDR3 sequence is CASSPGTVNTEAFF. The CDR3 nucleotides are TGCGCCAGCAGCCCCGGGACAGTTAACACTGAAGCTTTCTTT. The chain links TRBV4-1 to TRBJ1-1; TRBD1 agrees at 7 bases. CDR3 length equals 14 residues. V lost 4 bases, J lost 2 bases, and 4 bases stayed unmatched. Per germline, CDR1 MGHRA and CDR2 YSYEKL.

V is TRBV14 and J is TRBJ2-1; 11 bases agree with TRBD2. This CDR3 contains 14 residues. Germline V gene data show CDR1 as SGHDN and CDR2 as FVKESK. The CDR3 sequence is CAISQGVAGGEQFF. CDR3 coding DNA: TGTGCTATCAGCCAAGGAGTAGCGGGGGGGGAGCAGTTCTTC.

This clonotype occurred a few times. One end of the junction varies from germline; a read error may be responsible. V and J are TRBV5-4 and TRBJ2-4; a possible D gene is TRBD2 (5 bases). There are 16 residues in the CDR3. Germline lookup yields CDR1 SGHNT and CDR2 YYREEE (reference sequence). The CDR3 protein is CVSSFSADLAKSIQYF. The CDR3 DNA reads TGTGTCAGCAGCTTCTCAGCAGATCTAGCCAAAAGCATTCAGTACTTC.

Points on this clonotype: Being one base from a much bigger clone, this may be a read error. This chain joins TRBV28 and TRBJ2-1; a weak D match, TRBD1 (6 bases). This CDR3 is 14 amino acids long. Germline CDR1 and CDR2: MDHEN and SYDVKM. CDR3 DNA: TGTGCCAGCTCCGGGATGTATCGGGACAATGAGCAGATCTTC. Translated, it gives CASSGMYRDNEQIF. Full variable domain (outside the CDR3, taken from reference TRBV28 and TRBJ2-1): DVKVTQSSRYLVKRTGEKVFLECVQDMDHENMFWYRQDPGLGLRLIYFSYDVKMKEKGDIPEGYSVSREKKERFSLILESASTNQTSMYLCASSGMYRDNEQIFGPGTRLTVL.

Of note for this clonotype: This CDR3 fails to terminate in the conserved phenylalanine or tryptophan, so it likely reflects a read error. The genes are TRBV29-1 and TRBJ2-5; no clear D. The CDR3 is 11 amino acids. From germline, CDR1 is SQVTM and CDR2 ANQGSEA. CDR3 sequence: CSIEKSETQYL. The CDR3 DNA reads TGCAGCATTGAGAAAAGTGAGACCCAGTACTTG.

Details on this clonotype: Lacking the conserved final phenylalanine or tryptophan, this CDR3 likely reflects a read error. The J gene is TRBJ2-2, the V gene TRBV12-3 or TRBV12-4, with 10 bases fitting TRBD1. The CDR3 covers 15 residues. CDR3 loop: CANSSWTGGTGELFV. The CDR3 nucleotides read TGTGCCAACAGTTCCTGGACAGGGGGCACCGGGGAGCTGTTTGTT.

In regard to this clonotype: An end of the junction does not agree with germline; a read error may underlie this. This chain connects TRBV7-8 to TRBJ2-2, with 11 bases that match TRBD2. The CDR3 has 16 residues. Germline V gene data show CDR1 as SGHVS and CDR2 as FQNEAQ. In DNA form, the CDR3 reads TGTGCCAGCAGCACCAGGGCTAGCGGGGGGACCGGGGGGCTGTTTTTT. This encodes CASSTRASGGTGGLFF.

Notes on this clonotype: One end of the junction fails to match germline, which may point to a read error. The J gene is TRBJ2-6, the V gene TRBV14; TRBD1 agrees at 8 bases. Looked up from germline, CDR1 is SGHDN and CDR2 is FVKESK. The CDR3 loop spans 19 amino acids. In nucleotides, the CDR3 is TGTGTCAGCAGCCGCTTAAGTCAGGGGGCCAAATCTGGGGCCAACGTCCTGACTTTC. Translation gives CVSSRLSQGAKSGANVLTF.

The chain carries TRBV5-4 and TRBJ2-2, with 9 bases identical to TRBD1. Per germline, CDR1 SGHNT and CDR2 YYREEE (reference sequence). Germline trimming cut 2 bases from V and 17 bases from J; bases unmatched to any gene: 22. The CDR3 spans 17 residues. The CDR3 loop reads CASSLRPGTGIPGEIFF. CDR3 sequence (DNA): TGTGCCAGCAGCTTACGGCCAGGGACAGGGATCCCCGGGGAGATCTTTTTT.

This clonotype has a single count. One end of the junction varies from germline; a read error may be responsible. The genes are TRBV4-2 and TRBJ2-7, with D perhaps TRBD1 or TRBD2 (6 bases each). The germline V gene has CDR1 LGHNA and CDR2 YNFKEQ. This CDR3 has 15 amino acids. The CDR3 region is CASSVADRRNYEQHF. The CDR3 nucleotides are TGTGCCAGCAGCGTAGCGGACAGAAGAAACTACGAGCAGCACTTC.

This clonotype was found once. A junction boundary mismatches the germline segment, possibly from a read error. The chain has TRBV6-5 and TRBJ1-1, with a tentative D call TRBD1 (6 bases). Per the germline V gene, CDR1 is MNHEY and CDR2 is SVGAGI. The CDR3 has 13 residues. CDR3 in amino acids: CASSSGSGDKTLF. The CDR3, as DNA: TGTGCCAGCAGCTCCGGGTCAGGGGACAAAACTTTATTT.

With regard to this clonotype: In this CDR3 the conserved last residue, phenylalanine or tryptophan, is missing, so a read error is likely. This chain connects TRBV11-3 to TRBJ2-1; a weak D match, TRBD2 (7 bases). This CDR3 has 16 residues. Germline V gives CDR1 SGHNT, CDR2 YENEEA. With 1 base removed from V and 9 bases from J, the gap between germline ends came to 19 bases. The CDR3 DNA reads TGTGCCAGCAGCTTAGGTCCCACGGGGGGCAGGGGTGAGCAGTTCTCT. Translating it yields CASSLGPTGGRGEQFS.

J is TRBJ1-1 and V is TRBV5-1; D uncertain. The CDR3 spans 14 residues. Germline loops: CDR1 SGHRS, CDR2 YFSETQ. V was shortened by 5 bases and J by 4 bases, with 15 bases between the two germline ends. The CDR3 protein is CASRIDILITEAFF. Written as DNA, the CDR3 is TGCGCCAGCAGAATCGACATACTGATCACTGAAGCTTTCTTT.

As concerns this clonotype: At one end, the junction sequence differs from germline, possibly due to a read error. This sequence joins TRBV4-1 and TRBJ2-1; D ambiguous. The germline gives CDR1 MGHRA, CDR2 YSYEKL. This CDR3 contains 16 residues. CDR3 region: CASSRPDRSSYNEQLF. Here the CDR3 DNA reads TGCGCCAGCAGCCGGCCAGACCGTTCCTCCTACAATGAGCAGCTCTTC.

The CDR3 DNA follows: TGTGCCAGCAGTTTATTGACAGGGTTTGGTTATTGCTGTACCTTC. Its protein product is CASSLLTGFGYCCTF. The chain links TRBV12-3 or TRBV12-4 to TRBJ1-2; 7 bases are a match to TRBD1. After removal of 2 bases from V and 14 bases from J, the junction contained 17 bases not matched to a gene. CDR3 length: 15 amino acids.

CDR3 protein: CASRFLEGVGNEQFF. The CDR3 DNA follows: TGTGCCAGCAGATTCCTAGAGGGAGTGGGGAATGAGCAGTTCTTC. This chain links TRBV6-5 with TRBJ2-1; tentative D call: TRBD2 (5 bases). The CDR3 is 15 residues long. V was cut by 6 bases and J by 7 bases, with 19 bases left in between. Germline-derived CDR1 and CDR2 are MNHEY and SVGAGI.

Notes on this clonotype: One end of the junction fails to match germline, which may point to a read error. This rearrangement joins TRBV12-3 or TRBV12-4 to TRBJ1-1; D perhaps matches TRBD1 (6 bases). The CDR3 contains 13 residues. CDR3 sequence (DNA): TGTTCCAGCAGTTTTCGGGACACACGGGAAGCTTTCTTT. Encoded protein: CSSSFRDTREAFF.

Regarding this clonotype: This clone may be a read error of a much larger clone one base away. The J gene is TRBJ2-7, the V gene TRBV20-1, with TRBD1 identical over 7 bases. Germline CDR1 DFQATT, CDR2 SNEGSKA (reference sequence). This CDR3 is built from 13 residues. The CDR3 loop is CRATGTVPREQYF. The CDR3 DNA sequence: TGCAGAGCAACCGGGACAGTTCCGCGAGAGCAGTACTTC.

This chain links TRBV12-3 or TRBV12-4 with TRBJ2-1; 9 bases are shared with TRBD2. The CDR3 consists of 15 residues. J gave up 6 bases and V 9 bases, and 12 bases lay outside the gene matches. For the CDR3, the DNA is TGTGCCAGTAGGCCCGGGTGTAGCGGGAGCAATGAGCAGTTCTTC. Its translation is CASRPGCSGSNEQFF.

The chain carries TRBV29-1 and TRBJ2-3; D ambiguous. Germline assignment: CDR1 SQVTM and CDR2 ANQGSEA. The CDR3 covers 13 residues. Trimming shortened V by 8 bases and J by 4 bases, and 16 bases separated the two germline ends. In nucleotides, the CDR3 is TGCAGCATTAAAGAAGTAGTAGCAGATACGCAGTATTTT. Translated: CSIKEVVADTQYF.

Worth noting for this clonotype: Its ends do not fully match the called genes, so a read error is possible. The chain uses TRBV28 and TRBJ1-2; TRBD1 might be the D (6 bases). Per germline, CDR1 MDHEN and CDR2 SYDVKM. The CDR3 is 13 amino acids. CDR3: CASSTDRFYVYAF. DNA of the CDR3: TGTGCCAGCAGCACGGACAGATTCTATGTCTACGCCTTC.